This paragraph reports one TCR beta chain. Antigen unknown. This sample is drawn from a study of type 1 regulatory T cells. V was clipped by 5 bases and J by 3 bases, with 8 bases between them. CDR3 length: 12 residues. In germline, CDR1 is SGHRS, CDR2 YFSETQ. MiXCR, applied by TCRdb to the reads, yields one record per CDR3 protein. The data hold around 23,000 distinct CDR3 sequences, with about half observed a single time. This clonotype was obtained from a human donor in good health. Sequenced input: cultured T cells, either the whole culture or a sorted T cell fraction (not recorded which). The chain links TRBV5-1 to TRBJ2-5, with TRBD2 as a possible D gene (5 bases). The CDR3 DNA is TGCGCCAGCAGAGCCGGGGAAGAGACCCAGTACTTC. Amino acid sequence: CASRAGEETQYF.